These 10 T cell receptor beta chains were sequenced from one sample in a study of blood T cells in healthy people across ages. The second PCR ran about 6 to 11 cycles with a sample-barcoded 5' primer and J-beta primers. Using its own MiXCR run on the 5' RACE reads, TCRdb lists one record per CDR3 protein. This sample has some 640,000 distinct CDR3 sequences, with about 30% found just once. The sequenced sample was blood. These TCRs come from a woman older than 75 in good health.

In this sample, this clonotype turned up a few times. This chain's CDR3 is CASRVASGGWGVGNEQFF. The CDR3 bases are TGTGCCAGCAGAGTCGCTAGCGGGGGGTGGGGGGTAGGCAATGAGCAGTTCTTC. This sequence joins TRBV7-8 and TRBJ2-1; 11 bases line up with TRBD2. V trimming: 6 bases; J trimming: 6 bases; junction bases outside the gene matches: 16. The CDR3 runs to 18 residues. Germline CDR1 is SGHVS and CDR2 is FQNEAQ.

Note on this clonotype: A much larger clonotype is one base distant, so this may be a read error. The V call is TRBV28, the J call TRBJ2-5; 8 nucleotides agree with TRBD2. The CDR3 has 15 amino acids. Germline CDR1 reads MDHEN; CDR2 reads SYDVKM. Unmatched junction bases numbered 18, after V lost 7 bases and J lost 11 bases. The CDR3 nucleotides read TGTGCCAGCACTCCCGCGGGGGGACGGGGCAATGAGCAGTACTTC. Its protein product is CASTPAGGRGNEQYF.

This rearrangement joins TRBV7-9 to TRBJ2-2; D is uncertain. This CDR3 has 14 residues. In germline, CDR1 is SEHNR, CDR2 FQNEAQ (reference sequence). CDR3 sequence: CADAERANTGELFF. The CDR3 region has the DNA TGTGCTGACGCAGAGCGCGCGAACACCGGGGAGCTGTTTTTT.

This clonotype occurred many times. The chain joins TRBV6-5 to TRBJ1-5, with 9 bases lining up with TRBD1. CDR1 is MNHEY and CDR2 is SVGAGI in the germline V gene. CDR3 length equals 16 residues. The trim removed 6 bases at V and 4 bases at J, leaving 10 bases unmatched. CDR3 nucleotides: TGTGCCAGCAGATACGGGGACAGGGCCGTTAATCAGCCCCAGCATTTT. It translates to CASRYGDRAVNQPQHF.

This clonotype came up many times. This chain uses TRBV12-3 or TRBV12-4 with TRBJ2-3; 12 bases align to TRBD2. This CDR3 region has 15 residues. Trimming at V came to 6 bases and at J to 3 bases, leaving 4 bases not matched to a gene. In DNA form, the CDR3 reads TGTGCCAGCAGCGAGACTAGCGGGGGTACAGATACGCAGTATTTT. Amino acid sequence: CASSETSGGTDTQYF.

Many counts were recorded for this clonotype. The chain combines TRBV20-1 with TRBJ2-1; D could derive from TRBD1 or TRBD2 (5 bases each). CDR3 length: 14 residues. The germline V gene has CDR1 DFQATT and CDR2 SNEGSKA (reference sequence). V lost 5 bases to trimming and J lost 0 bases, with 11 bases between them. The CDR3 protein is CSAEGRSSYNEQFF. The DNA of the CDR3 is TGCAGTGCTGAGGGACGGAGCTCCTACAATGAGCAGTTCTTC.

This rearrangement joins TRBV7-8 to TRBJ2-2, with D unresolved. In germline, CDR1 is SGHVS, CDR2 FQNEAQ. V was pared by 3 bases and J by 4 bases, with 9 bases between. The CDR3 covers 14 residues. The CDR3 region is CASSLRGSTGELFF. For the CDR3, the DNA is TGTGCCAGCAGCTTGCGAGGTTCCACCGGGGAGCTGTTTTTT.

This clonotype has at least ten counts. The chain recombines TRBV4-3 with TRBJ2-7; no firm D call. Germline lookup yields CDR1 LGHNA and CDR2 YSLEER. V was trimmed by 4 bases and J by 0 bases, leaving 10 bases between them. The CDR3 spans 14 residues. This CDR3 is CASSRFLSSYEQYF. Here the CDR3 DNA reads TGCGCCAGCAGCCGGTTCTTAAGCTCCTACGAGCAGTACTTC.

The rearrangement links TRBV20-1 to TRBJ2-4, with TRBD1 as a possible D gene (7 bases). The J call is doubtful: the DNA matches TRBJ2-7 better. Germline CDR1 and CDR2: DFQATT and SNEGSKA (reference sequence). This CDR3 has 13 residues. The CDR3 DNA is TGCAGTGCTTCAGGGGGGAGGTTCTACGAGCAGTACTTC. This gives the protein CSASGGRFYEQYF.

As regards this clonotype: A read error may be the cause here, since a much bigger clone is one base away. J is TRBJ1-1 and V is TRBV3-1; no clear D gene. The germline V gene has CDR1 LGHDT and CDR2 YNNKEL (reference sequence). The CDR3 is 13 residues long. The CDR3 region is CASNQESDTEAFF. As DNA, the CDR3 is TGTGCCAGCAACCAAGAATCGGACACTGAAGCTTTCTTT.